Following are 27 T cell receptor beta chains from one sample sequenced in a study of cytomegalovirus exposure and HLA in healthy donors. The study ran its PCR with 60 Vbeta and 13 Jbeta primers. Here immunoSEQ multiplex PCR was the method, and the copy in TCRdb shows in-frame clones only, minus some. The data show a few hundred thousand clones, with 80% seen just once and less than 0.4% held by the top ten. The sample comprised PBMCs. The receptors were gathered from a girl aged 2 to 10 in good health and CMV-seronegative.

The rearrangement links TRBV28 to TRBJ2-7, with 12 bases fitting TRBD2. This CDR3 has 12 residues. The V segment lost 9 bases and the J segment 6 bases; nucleotides outside the gene matches: 3. Germline CDR1 and CDR2: MDHEN and SYDVKM. CDR3 protein: CASGGLAGEQYF. The CDR3 DNA reads as TGTGCCAGTGGGGGACTAGCGGGCGAGCAGTACTTC.

The CDR3 bases are TGTGCCAGTAGTCGGACAGGGGTTTGGGGCACTGAAGCTTTCTTT. Translated: CASSRTGVWGTEAFF. This chain links TRBV19 with TRBJ1-1, with 9 bases fitting TRBD1. With V trimmed by 5 bases and J by 4 bases, 8 bases remained unmatched. CDR3 length: 15 residues. Germline V gene lookup returns CDR1 LNHDA and CDR2 SQIVND (reference sequence).

V usage is TRBV6-1 and J usage is TRBJ2-7; no clear D gene. The V gene's germline CDR1 is MNHNS and CDR2 SASEGT. V lost 10 bases and J lost 0, with 10 bases in between. The CDR3 extends over 12 amino acids. The CDR3: CATPRNSYEQYF. The CDR3, as DNA: TGTGCCACACCCAGGAACTCCTACGAGCAGTACTTC.

V is TRBV7-9 and J is TRBJ1-6, with a weak D call TRBD1 (6 bases). The CDR3 runs 13 residues. Trimming left V 5 bases short and J 7 bases short, with 9 bases between. Germline values: CDR1 SEHNR, CDR2 FQNEAQ (reference sequence). The CDR3 sequence is CASSGGGNSPLHF. Written as DNA, the CDR3 is TGTGCCAGCAGCGGGGGCGGGAATTCACCCCTCCACTTT.

This clone has only one observation. V is TRBV28 and J is TRBJ1-2; 7 bases align to TRBD1. CDR3 length equals 20 residues. The J segment lost 1 base and the V segment lost 5 bases, leaving 22 bases of the junction unmatched. From germline, CDR1 is MDHEN and CDR2 SYDVKM. CDR3 sequence: CASSRFGLRKGRDSNYGYTF. In DNA, the CDR3 is TGTGCCAGCAGTCGTTTTGGTCTTAGGAAGGGGCGGGACAGTAACTATGGCTACACCTTC.

This clone was seen only a few times. The chain couples TRBV19 to TRBJ1-1; tentatively, D is TRBD1 (5 bases). This CDR3 comprises 11 residues. Germline values: CDR1 LNHDA, CDR2 SQIVND (reference sequence). Trimming stripped 9 bases from V and 3 bases from J, with 8 bases between. The CDR3 sequence is CASRDYTEAFF. CDR3 nucleotide sequence: TGTGCCAGCCGGGACTACACTGAAGCTTTCTTT.

In its sample, this clone was seen a few times. The chain recombines TRBV5-1 with TRBJ2-7, with a tentative D call TRBD2 (6 bases). Per germline, CDR1 SGHRS and CDR2 YFSETQ. The CDR3 runs 12 residues. Trimming pared 3 bases from V and 7 bases from J, leaving 11 bases between. In nucleotides, the CDR3 is TGCGCCAGCAGCTCGGGAGAAGGGGAGCAGTACTTC. This sequence encodes CASSSGEGEQYF.

This clone was seen only a few times. This chain links TRBV21-1 with TRBJ1-1. TRBV21-1 is a known pseudogene. The CDR3 is 18 residues long. The chain's CDR3 is CASSKVGRDGEGNTEAFF. The CDR3 DNA is TGTGCCAGCAGCAAAGTGGGGAGGGATGGAGAGGGGAACACTGAAGCTTTCTTT.

The gene calls are TRBV28 and TRBJ1-3; D is possibly TRBD1 (5 bases). Germline lookup yields CDR1 MDHEN and CDR2 SYDVKM. This CDR3 comprises 14 residues. V dropped 7 bases and J dropped 0 bases, with 10 bases sitting between them. CDR3 in DNA: TGTGCCAGCAAAGACGGGGGCTCTGGAAACACCATATATTTT. Translated, it gives CASKDGGSGNTIYF.

The genes are TRBV14 and TRBJ2-1; D not resolved. Trimming pared 0 bases from V and 0 bases from J, leaving 9 bases between. The CDR3 is 16 residues long. Per the germline V gene, CDR1 is SGHDN and CDR2 is FVKESK. CDR3 sequence: CASSQDLLSSYNEQFF. The CDR3, as DNA: TGTGCCAGCAGCCAAGATCTACTGAGCTCCTACAATGAGCAGTTCTTC.

This clone has more than one count but fewer than ten. The chain carries TRBV18 and TRBJ2-7, with D possibly matching TRBD2 (6 bases). Germline V lookup: CDR1 KGHSH, CDR2 LQKENI. The CDR3 runs to 15 residues. Between the trimmed V and J ends, which lost 4 bases and 2 bases, there was a span of 15 bases. In DNA form, the CDR3 reads TGTGCCAGCTCACGGGCTAGCGCACCAACCTACGAGCAGTACTTC. It yields the protein CASSRASAPTYEQYF.

V usage is TRBV6-5 and J usage is TRBJ2-7; 10 nucleotides line up with TRBD1. Per the germline V gene, CDR1 is MNHEY and CDR2 is SVGAGI. This CDR3 spans 14 amino acids. Trimming cost V 6 bases and J 3 bases; bases outside gene matches: 5. CDR3 loop: CASSLGQGFYEQYF. DNA of the CDR3: TGTGCCAGCAGCCTGGGACAGGGGTTCTACGAGCAGTACTTC.

The chain carries TRBV9 and TRBJ1-2, with 8 positions matching TRBD1. J gave up 0 bases and V 6 bases, and 10 bases lay outside the gene matches. This CDR3 region has 16 residues. The V gene's germline CDR1 is SGDLS and CDR2 YYNGEE. In DNA, the CDR3 is TGTGCCAGCACCAGGACAGGGACACAATCTAACTATGGCTACACCTTC. Residues: CASTRTGTQSNYGYTF.

This sequence joins TRBV29-1 and TRBJ1-1; maybe TRBD1 (5 bases). The CDR3 consists of 12 residues. Germline assignment: CDR1 SQVTM and CDR2 ANQGSEA. V lost 7 bases and J 2 bases, leaving 11 bases between the germline ends. The CDR3 here is CSARTRNTEAFF. For the CDR3, the DNA is TGCAGCGCTAGGACACGAAACACTGAAGCTTTCTTT. The complete variable domain, with remaining parts taken from reference TRBV29-1 and TRBJ1-1, reads SAVISQKPSRDICQRGTSLTIQCQVDSQVTMMFWYRQQPGQSLTLIATANQGSEATYESGFVIDKFPISRPNLTFSTLTVSNMSPEDSSIYLCSARTRNTEAFFGQGTRLTVV.

The chain is built from TRBV4-1 and TRBJ2-2; TRBD1 matches 8 bases. The CDR3 extends over 17 amino acids. Per the germline V gene, CDR1 is MGHRA and CDR2 is YSYEKL. The junction had 10 bases not matched to a gene; V was cut back by 3 bases and J by 4 bases. CDR3 in amino acids: CASSQEGQVSITGELFF. For the CDR3, the DNA is TGCGCCAGCAGCCAGGAGGGACAGGTATCGATCACCGGGGAGCTGTTTTTT.

This clone was found a few times. The rearrangement links TRBV19 to TRBJ1-2, with D possibly TRBD1 on 6 matching bases. Germline assignment: CDR1 LNHDA and CDR2 SQIVND (reference sequence). Trimming pared 7 bases from V and 2 bases from J, leaving 17 bases between. This CDR3 comprises 15 residues. This chain's CDR3 is CASKWGLQSNYGYTF. The CDR3 DNA reads as TGTGCCAGTAAATGGGGGCTTCAATCCAACTATGGCTACACCTTC.

This chain links TRBV2 with TRBJ2-1; 7 nucleotides line up with TRBD2. This CDR3 is 15 amino acids long. V was pared by 7 bases and J by 5 bases, with 11 bases of the junction left unmatched. The germline V gene has CDR1 SNHLY and CDR2 FYNNEI. The CDR3 DNA reads as TGTGCCAGCACCCCCAAGTGGGGGAGGGACAATGAGCAGTTCTTC. Amino acids: CASTPKWGRDNEQFF. Based on the CDR3 plus reference TRBV2 and TRBJ2-1, the full variable domain is EPEVTQTPSHQVTQMGQEVILRCVPISNHLYFYWYRQILGQKVEFLVSFYNNEISEKSEIFDDQFSVERPDGSNFTLKIRSTKLEDSAMYFCASTPKWGRDNEQFFGPGTRLTVL.

The rearrangement uses TRBV27 and TRBJ1-2; D is perhaps TRBD1 (5 bases). The CDR3 has 13 residues. From germline, CDR1 is MNHEY and CDR2 SMNVEV (reference sequence). V was pared by 3 bases and J by 4 bases, with 9 bases between. The CDR3 is CASSLGGSYGYTF. The CDR3 DNA is TGTGCCAGCAGTTTGGGGGGTTCCTATGGCTACACCTTC.

The sample holds a few counts of this clone. Other DNA sequences within the sample encode an identical CDR3. The CDR3, as DNA: TGCGCCAGCAGCCAAGGTAGCGGATACGAGCAGTACTTC. This sequence encodes CASSQGSGYEQYF. The chain carries TRBV4-1 and TRBJ2-7; D possibly corresponds to TRBD2 (6 bases). The CDR3 totals 13 residues. Per the germline V gene, CDR1 is MGHRA and CDR2 is YSYEKL. Trimming cost V 1 base and J 4 bases, with 8 bases left between them.

This chain connects TRBV11-2 to TRBJ2-7; 8 positions agree with TRBD2. V lost 4 bases to trimming and J lost 0 bases; unmatched junction nucleotides: 8. The CDR3 contains 16 residues. Germline assignment: CDR1 SGHAT and CDR2 FQNNGV. Here the CDR3 reads CASSSSGWQASYEQYF. CDR3 sequence (DNA): TGTGCCAGCAGCTCTAGCGGGTGGCAGGCCTCCTACGAGCAGTACTTC.

This sequence joins TRBV7-6 and TRBJ2-1, with 11 positions matching TRBD2. CDR1 is SGHVS and CDR2 is FNYEAQ in the germline V gene. This CDR3 is 15 amino acids long. With 6 bases clipped from V and 4 bases from J, the junction kept 5 bases outside the gene matches. CDR3 protein: CASSELAGEYNEQFF. CDR3 coding DNA: TGTGCCAGCAGTGAACTAGCGGGAGAGTACAATGAGCAGTTCTTC.

With regard to this clone: This sample includes further DNA sequences coding for the same CDR3. The rearrangement joins TRBV30 to TRBJ1-1; D not resolved. Germline V gene sequence: CDR1 GTSNPN, CDR2 SVGIG (reference sequence). CDR3 length equals 13 residues. V was clipped by 0 bases and J by 0 bases, with 5 bases between them. The CDR3 DNA is TGTGCCTGGAGTGTAGCGGTGAACACTGAAGCTTTCTTT. Translation: CAWSVAVNTEAFF.

V gene TRBV30 combines with J gene TRBJ2-1; 12 bases line up with TRBD2. Germline V lookup: CDR1 GTSNPN, CDR2 SVGIG (reference sequence). Unmatched junction bases numbered 21, after V lost 0 bases and J lost 12 bases. The CDR3 runs to 19 residues. The CDR3 coding sequence is TGTGCCTGGAGTGTACCTAGCGGGAGGGCCGGTGTGGGTATTTATGGGCAGTTCTTC. This encodes CAWSVPSGRAGVGIYGQFF.

The chain recombines TRBV2 with TRBJ1-2; D is unresolved. Germline V gene sequence: CDR1 SNHLY, CDR2 FYNNEI. CDR3 length equals 13 residues. Trimming removed 6 bases at V and 4 bases at J, with 12 bases between. Written as DNA, the CDR3 is TGTGCCAGCAGAATACCCAGTGGCTATGGCTACACCTTC. Translated: CASRIPSGYGYTF.

The V gene is TRBV9, the J gene TRBJ1-4; D not certain. Germline V lookup: CDR1 SGDLS, CDR2 YYNGEE. This CDR3 is 15 amino acids long. Trimming pared 0 bases from V and 5 bases from J, leaving 11 bases between. CDR3: CASSVGRALNEKLFF. The CDR3 DNA follows: TGTGCCAGCAGCGTAGGGCGGGCACTCAATGAAAAACTGTTTTTT.

J is TRBJ2-3 and V is TRBV4-1, with TRBD2 matching over 8 bases. Germline trimming cut 0 bases from V and 4 bases from J; bases unmatched to any gene: 12. Germline CDR1 and CDR2: MGHRA and YSYEKL. The CDR3 is 18 residues long. The CDR3 DNA is TGCGCCAGCAGCCAAGATGGTGGACTAGCCTTTCCCGCAGATACGCAGTATTTT. Encoded protein: CASSQDGGLAFPADTQYF.

The CDR3 loop reads CASRSREGSGIQYF. The CDR3 nucleotides are TGTGCCAGCAGATCCCGGGAAGGCTCCGGCATTCAGTACTTC. The chain couples TRBV28 to TRBJ2-4; a possible D gene is TRBD2 (5 bases). Germline loops: CDR1 MDHEN, CDR2 SYDVKM. The CDR3 is 14 amino acids. With 6 bases removed from V and 9 bases from J, the gap between germline ends came to 18 bases.